These 31 T cell receptor beta chains were all obtained from the same sample, sequenced in a study of PD-L1 blockade in urothelial cancer. Time point specified: peripheral blood 6 weeks after treatment start. Generated by immunoSEQ multiplex PCR, the TCRdb table keeps only in-frame clones and is missing some. The sample records 72,000 or so clones, more than 70% being singletons. Specimen: PBMCs, collected around atezolizumab (anti-PD-L1) treatment. These receptors were taken from a man between 60 and 75 years old with urothelial cancer.

In DNA, the CDR3 is TGTGCCAGCAGTGGGGGGCGTATCACCGGGGAGCTGTTTTTT. Translation: CASSGGRITGELFF. The chain has TRBV6-1 and TRBJ2-2; tentatively, D is TRBD1 (6 bases). V shed 4 bases and J shed 4 bases, with 10 bases lying between them. CDR3 size: 14 residues. The germline CDR1 and CDR2 sequences are MNHNS and SASEGT.

This chain joins TRBV7-2 and TRBJ1-1, with a weak D call TRBD1 (6 bases). Germline V gene lookup returns CDR1 SGHTA and CDR2 FQGNSA. Trimming pared 0 bases from V and 6 bases from J, leaving 11 bases between. This CDR3 is 14 amino acids long. The CDR3 spells CASSLAPAGAEAFF. In nucleotides, the CDR3 is TGTGCCAGCAGCTTAGCTCCCGCAGGGGCTGAAGCTTTCTTT.

This clone has just one count. The chain employs TRBV5-4 and TRBJ2-2, with 9 bases lining up with TRBD2. The germline V gene has CDR1 SGHNT and CDR2 YYREEE (reference sequence). The CDR3 runs to 15 residues. V was pared by 0 bases and J by 5 bases, with 2 bases of the junction left unmatched. The CDR3 loop is CASSLVAGGTGELFF. The CDR3 nucleotides read TGTGCCAGCAGCTTGGTTGCGGGAGGGACCGGGGAGCTGTTTTTT.

A single count supports this clone. This chain links TRBV28 with TRBJ2-7; 9 bases agree with TRBD1. Germline trimming cut 8 bases from V and 5 bases from J; bases unmatched to any gene: 10. The CDR3 runs 14 residues. Germline V gene sequence: CDR1 MDHEN, CDR2 SYDVKM. The CDR3 region is CASADRGYKNEQYF. CDR3 nucleotide sequence: TGTGCCAGCGCTGACAGGGGGTATAAGAACGAGCAGTACTTC.

A single count supports this clone. J is TRBJ2-2 and V is TRBV7-3, with 7 bases identical to TRBD1. Germline trimming cut 5 bases from V and 4 bases from J; bases unmatched to any gene: 7. Germline CDR1 reads SGHTA; CDR2 reads FQGTGA. The CDR3 loop spans 15 amino acids. The CDR3, as DNA: TGTGCCAGCAGCCCCCAGACAGGGATCACCGGGGAGCTGTTTTTT. Its protein product is CASSPQTGITGELFF.

V and J are TRBV11-2 and TRBJ2-7; 7 nucleotides line up with TRBD1. The germline V gene has CDR1 SGHAT and CDR2 FQNNGV. Trimming removed 4 bases from V and 2 bases from J; junction bases left unmatched: 14. This CDR3 comprises 17 residues. CDR3 protein: CASSSPKMGTVTYEQYF. CDR3 in DNA: TGTGCCAGCAGCTCCCCTAAGATGGGGACAGTAACCTACGAGCAGTACTTC.

This clone was detected once. Other DNA sequences in this sample translate to the same CDR3. J is TRBJ2-5 and V is TRBV6-1; D unresolved. The germline V gene encodes CDR1 MNHNS and CDR2 SASEGT. With 4 bases removed from V and 2 bases from J, the gap between germline ends came to 8 bases. The CDR3 sequence is 13 residues long. This chain's CDR3 is CASSGPRQETQYF. The CDR3 region has the DNA TGTGCCAGCAGTGGGCCCAGACAAGAGACCCAGTACTTC.

This chain joins TRBV5-4 and TRBJ1-1, with no clear D. The V gene lost 7 bases and the J gene lost 1 base, with 5 bases spanning the gap. CDR3 length: 11 amino acids. Germline V lookup: CDR1 SGHNT, CDR2 YYREEE (reference sequence). CDR3 in amino acids: CASSGNTEAFF. CDR3 nucleotides: TGTGCCAGCTCGGGGAACACTGAAGCTTTCTTT.

The chain recombines TRBV5-8 with TRBJ1-4; 9 nucleotides line up with TRBD1. V lost 1 base, J lost 11 bases, and 6 bases stayed unmatched. The CDR3 loop spans 14 amino acids. Germline CDR1 reads SGHTS; CDR2 reads YDEGEE. The CDR3 DNA is TGTGCCAGCAGCTTGCGGGACAGGGTGGACAAACTGTTTTTT. Its translation: CASSLRDRVDKLFF. Complete variable domain (other parts from reference TRBV5-8 and TRBJ1-4): EAGVTQSPTHLIKTRGQQATLRCSPISGHTSVYWYQQALGLGLQFLLWYDEGEERNRGNFPPRFSGRQFPNYSSELNVNALELEDSALYLCASSLRDRVDKLFFGSGTQLSVL.

The chain uses TRBV6-1 and TRBJ2-2; no firm D call. V lost 4 bases to trimming and J lost 1 base, with 7 bases between them. The CDR3 is made up of 14 amino acids. Germline CDR1 is MNHNS and CDR2 is SASEGT. CDR3 protein: CASSAPRNTGELFF. CDR3 bases: TGTGCCAGCAGTGCTCCTAGGAACACCGGGGAGCTGTTTTTT.

This chain uses TRBV5-1 with TRBJ1-5, with 10 bases fitting TRBD1. Unmatched junction bases numbered 7, after V lost 4 bases and J lost 9 bases. CDR3 length: 14 amino acids. CDR1 is SGHRS and CDR2 is YFSETQ in the germline V gene. The CDR3 DNA reads as TGCGCCAGCAGCCTCGGACAGGGGGGCCCGCCCCAGCATTTT. It translates to CASSLGQGGPPQHF.

V and J are TRBV19 and TRBJ1-1, with a tentative D call TRBD1 (5 bases). The CDR3 has 12 amino acids. Looked up from germline, CDR1 is LNHDA and CDR2 is SQIVND (reference sequence). The V and J ends lost 8 bases and 4 bases respectively, with 11 bases between them. The CDR3 DNA sequence: TGTGCCAGTCGACTAGGGACCACTGAAGCTTTCTTT. Encoded protein: CASRLGTTEAFF.

The chain links TRBV7-9 to TRBJ2-7, with 9 bases identical to TRBD1. This CDR3 comprises 13 residues. Germline values: CDR1 SEHNR, CDR2 FQNEAQ (reference sequence). Trimming at V came to 6 bases and at J to 2 bases, leaving 2 bases not matched to a gene. This CDR3 is CASRRDRAYEQYF. CDR3 in DNA: TGTGCCAGCAGGCGGGACAGGGCCTACGAGCAGTACTTC.

The chain recombines TRBV11-2 with TRBJ2-7; 9 nucleotides agree with TRBD1. J lost 2 bases, V lost 1 base, and 3 bases had no gene match. The CDR3 contains 15 residues. From germline, CDR1 is SGHAT and CDR2 FQNNGV. DNA of the CDR3: TGTGCCAGCAGCTTAGGGGACAGGGACGCCTACGAGCAGTACTTC. Its protein product is CASSLGDRDAYEQYF.

The chain carries TRBV30 and TRBJ2-7, with D possibly TRBD2 on 5 matching bases. V lost 3 bases to trimming and J lost 6 bases, with 12 bases between them. The germline CDR1 and CDR2 sequences are GTSNPN and SVGIG (reference sequence). This CDR3 spans 12 amino acids. CDR3 residues: CAWSPGFGEQYF. In DNA form, the CDR3 reads TGTGCCTGGAGCCCGGGGTTTGGCGAGCAGTACTTC.

The CDR3 coding sequence is TGTGCCAGGTACACAGATACGCAGTATTTT. Translated: CARYTDTQYF. The J gene is TRBJ2-3, the V gene TRBV2; no firm D call. Germline CDR1 and CDR2: SNHLY and FYNNEI. The length of the CDR3 is 10 residues. Trimming shortened V by 9 bases and J by 2 bases, and 3 bases separated the two germline ends.

The CDR3 DNA reads as TGTGCCAGCAGCGCGGCGCCGTCACTAAACTACGAGCAGTACTTC. It is translated as CASSAAPSLNYEQYF. The genes are TRBV9 and TRBJ2-7; D gene unclear. The CDR3 contains 15 residues. Trimming removed 3 bases from V and 3 bases from J, with 16 bases in between. Germline CDR1 and CDR2: SGDLS and YYNGEE.

The chain recombines TRBV5-5 with TRBJ2-7; a possible D gene is TRBD1 (6 bases). CDR1 is SGHKS and CDR2 is YYEKEE in the germline V gene (reference sequence). The CDR3 is 16 residues long. The V and J ends lost 1 base and 2 bases respectively, with 16 bases between them. The CDR3 sequence is CASSLYLGTSPYEQYF. CDR3 DNA: TGTGCCAGCAGCTTGTATCTCGGGACATCTCCCTACGAGCAGTACTTC.

V gene TRBV5-1 combines with J gene TRBJ2-3; 12 positions match TRBD2. This CDR3 has 14 residues. Germline CDR1 SGHRS, CDR2 YFSETQ. Trimming removed 7 bases from V and 4 bases from J; junction bases left unmatched: 4. CDR3 region: CASLLAGGADTQYF. CDR3 nucleotides: TGCGCCAGCCTACTAGCGGGGGGAGCAGATACGCAGTATTTT.

This clone was counted once. This chain links TRBV10-3 with TRBJ2-7; 7 nucleotides align to TRBD2. CDR3 size: 14 residues. Losses at the gene ends were 8 bases for V and 0 bases for J; bases not matched to a gene: 7. CDR1 ENHRY and CDR2 SYGVKD come from the germline V gene. The CDR3 loop is CAIFLREISYEQYF. CDR3 bases: TGTGCCATCTTTTTGCGGGAGATCTCCTACGAGCAGTACTTC.

V gene TRBV4-3 combines with J gene TRBJ2-5; TRBD1 agrees at 8 bases. This CDR3 spans 14 amino acids. V was clipped by 4 bases and J by 2 bases; unmatched bases: 3. Germline V gene data show CDR1 as LGHNA and CDR2 as YSLEER. The CDR3 reads CASSPGTGQETQYF. The CDR3 nucleotides are TGCGCCAGCAGCCCCGGGACAGGTCAAGAGACCCAGTACTTC.

This clone came up a few times. The chain recombines TRBV4-3 with TRBJ2-7; D perhaps matches TRBD1 (6 bases). The CDR3 length is 15 residues. V dropped 2 bases and J dropped 2 bases, with 13 bases sitting between them. The germline CDR1 and CDR2 sequences are LGHNA and YSLEER. The CDR3 region is CASSQTGSGTYEQYF. The CDR3 nucleotides are TGCGCCAGCAGCCAAACAGGGTCTGGGACCTACGAGCAGTACTTC.

J is TRBJ1-3 and V is TRBV5-1; D gene uncertain. Germline values: CDR1 SGHRS, CDR2 YFSETQ. The CDR3 contains 16 residues. Deletions cut 4 bases from V and 4 bases from J, with 18 bases between. The CDR3 loop is CASSRRTPEEGNTIYF. CDR3 sequence (DNA): TGCGCCAGCAGCCGACGGACTCCTGAAGAGGGAAACACCATATATTTT.

The genes are TRBV5-1 and TRBJ2-7, with 8 bases fitting TRBD1. Trimming removed 0 bases from V and 1 base from J; junction bases left unmatched: 6. Germline V gene lookup returns CDR1 SGHRS and CDR2 YFSETQ. The CDR3 loop spans 16 amino acids. This chain's CDR3 is CASSLAGRGRSYEQYF. The CDR3 nucleotides read TGCGCCAGCAGCTTGGCGGGCAGGGGGCGATCCTACGAGCAGTACTTC.

V and J are TRBV7-3 and TRBJ2-1; D might be TRBD1 (6 bases). V lost 5 bases, J lost 0 bases, and 11 bases lay in between. The germline V gene encodes CDR1 SGHTA and CDR2 FQGTGA. The CDR3 is made up of 15 amino acids. The CDR3 region is CASSTTGNSYNEQFF. CDR3 DNA sequence: TGTGCCAGCAGCACGACAGGAAACTCCTACAATGAGCAGTTCTTC.

This clone appeared a single time. The V call is TRBV20-1, the J call TRBJ1-2; D is ambiguous. With 6 bases removed from V and 8 bases from J, the gap between germline ends came to 10 bases. The CDR3 spans 10 residues. Germline V gene data show CDR1 as DFQATT and CDR2 as SNEGSKA (reference sequence). CDR3 in DNA: TGCAGTGCAAAGCCGGGAGGCTACACCTTC. It encodes CSAKPGGYTF.

This chain joins TRBV5-1 and TRBJ2-3, with 10 bases aligning to TRBD2. This CDR3 region has 16 residues. Germline trimming cut 3 bases from V and 4 bases from J; bases unmatched to any gene: 8. Germline values: CDR1 SGHRS, CDR2 YFSETQ. This CDR3 is CASSSVVAGGADTQYF. DNA for the CDR3: TGCGCCAGCAGCTCGGTGGTAGCGGGGGGCGCAGATACGCAGTATTTT.

The V and J genes are TRBV4-2 and TRBJ2-5, with 8 bases identical to TRBD2. This CDR3 is built from 15 residues. With 0 bases clipped from V and 5 bases from J, the junction kept 5 bases outside the gene matches. CDR1 LGHNA and CDR2 YNFKEQ come from the germline V gene. The CDR3 loop is CASSQEERGRETQYF. CDR3 nucleotide sequence: TGTGCCAGCAGCCAAGAGGAGCGGGGGAGGGAGACCCAGTACTTC.

The chain uses TRBV9 and TRBJ1-3; weak D call: TRBD1 (6 bases). CDR3 length equals 17 residues. Germline lookup yields CDR1 SGDLS and CDR2 YYNGEE. V lost 2 bases and J 0 bases, leaving 15 bases between the germline ends. CDR3 in amino acids: CASSVLPGHSSGNTIYF. In nucleotides, the CDR3 is TGTGCCAGCAGCGTTTTACCGGGACACAGCTCTGGAAACACCATATATTTT.

This clone has just a few counts. The rearrangement joins TRBV11-2 to TRBJ2-7; 8 positions agree with TRBD2. Germline V CDR1 and CDR2: SGHAT, FQNNGV. V was clipped by 2 bases and J by 3 bases; unmatched bases: 6. The CDR3 sequence is 15 residues long. The CDR3 reads CASSLYGTRDYEQYF. The DNA of the CDR3 is TGTGCCAGCAGCTTATACGGGACTAGAGACTACGAGCAGTACTTC.

J is TRBJ1-2 and V is TRBV27; 8 nucleotides line up with TRBD1. Germline loops: CDR1 MNHEY, CDR2 SMNVEV (reference sequence). J gave up 6 bases and V 5 bases, and 11 bases lay outside the gene matches. The CDR3 is made up of 15 amino acids. This CDR3 reads CASSLTGQGPHGYTF. CDR3 coding DNA: TGTGCCAGCAGTCTCACAGGACAGGGCCCACATGGCTACACCTTC.